These 10 T cell receptor beta chains share one sample of origin, sequenced in a study of cytomegalovirus exposure and HLA in healthy donors. Using immunoSEQ multiplex PCR, the repertoire was profiled, and TCRdb retains in-frame clones only, with some absent. The sample lists some 250,000 clones, roughly 89% occurring once. Sequencing was carried out using PBMCs. Receptors were obtained from a young woman in good health and CMV-seronegative.

In nucleotides, the CDR3 is TGTGCCAGCAGCTTAGCGTGGGACAGGGGTGTCATTGATACGCAGTATTTT. It encodes CASSLAWDRGVIDTQYF. The V and J genes are TRBV7-9 and TRBJ2-3; 10 nucleotides agree with TRBD1. Germline loops: CDR1 SEHNR, CDR2 FQNEAQ (reference sequence). This CDR3 contains 17 residues. Germline trimming cut 0 bases from V and 6 bases from J; bases unmatched to any gene: 9.

The gene calls are TRBV18 and TRBJ1-5; possible D gene TRBD1, 6 bases. Germline assignment: CDR1 KGHSH and CDR2 LQKENI. The CDR3 has 14 residues. Deletions cut 2 bases from V and 4 bases from J, with 9 bases between. CDR3 loop: CASSPEQGNQPQHF. CDR3 DNA sequence: TGTGCCAGCTCACCAGAACAGGGAAATCAGCCCCAGCATTTT.

The V and J genes are TRBV28 and TRBJ1-2; 8 positions agree with TRBD1. The CDR3 is 14 residues long. Germline values: CDR1 MDHEN, CDR2 SYDVKM. Trimming took 5 bases from V and 1 from J; bases not matched to a gene: 3. CDR3 in DNA: TGTGCCAGCAGTAGACAGGGGTTTAACTATGGCTACACCTTC. It codes for CASSRQGFNYGYTF.

This clone was seen a few times. This specimen includes other DNA sequences encoding the same CDR3. V is TRBV6-1 and J is TRBJ1-2, with D hard to call. In germline, CDR1 is MNHNS, CDR2 SASEGT. V lost 2 bases, J lost 3 bases, and 7 bases lay in between. The CDR3 consists of 13 residues. The CDR3 spells CASSEPGHYGYTF. CDR3 nucleotides: TGTGCCAGCAGTGAACCGGGTCACTATGGCTACACCTTC.

There are a few counts of this clone. The rearrangement links TRBV6-5 to TRBJ1-6; TRBD1 agrees at 8 bases. CDR1 MNHEY and CDR2 SVGAGI come from the germline V gene. Trimming took 2 bases from V and 9 from J; bases not matched to a gene: 0. The CDR3 runs to 13 residues. CDR3 in amino acids: CASSYGTGSPLHF. In DNA, the CDR3 is TGTGCCAGCAGTTACGGGACAGGTTCACCCCTCCACTTT.

This clone was found once. The chain has TRBV9 and TRBJ2-1, with 10 positions matching TRBD2. V gave up 2 bases and J gave up 3 bases; unmatched junction bases: 2. CDR1 is SGDLS and CDR2 is YYNGEE in the germline V gene. This CDR3 comprises 15 residues. The CDR3 region has the DNA TGTGCCAGCAGCGTCAGCGGGGGGGACTACAATGAGCAGTTCTTC. Encoded protein: CASSVSGGDYNEQFF.

This chain links TRBV11-1 with TRBJ2-7, with a possible D match to TRBD2 (6 bases). The ends were cut back, 0 bases at V and 2 bases at J, with 8 bases in the middle. The CDR3 contains 14 residues. Germline V gene lookup returns CDR1 SGHAT and CDR2 FQDESV (reference sequence). CDR3 DNA: TGTGCCAGCAGCTTAGCCGGGGGACCCTACGAGCAGTACTTC. This sequence encodes CASSLAGGPYEQYF.

The gene calls are TRBV23-1 and TRBJ2-7; D may be TRBD1 (5 bases). TRBV23-1 is labeled an ORF, and its function is uncertain. V was cut by 3 bases and J by 0 bases, with 9 bases left in between. The CDR3 spans 14 residues. Here the CDR3 reads CASSQQTDSYEQYV. CDR3 in DNA: TGCGCCAGCAGTCAGCAGACAGACTCCTACGAGCAGTACGTC.

The CDR3 DNA is TGTGCCAGCAGCGCACAGGGCGGAAACTACAATGAGCAGTTCTTC. It encodes CASSAQGGNYNEQFF. The V and J genes are TRBV6-4 and TRBJ2-1; tentative D call: TRBD1 (6 bases). This CDR3 region has 15 residues. The V and J ends lost 6 bases and 3 bases respectively, with 15 bases between them. From germline, CDR1 is MRHNA and CDR2 SNTAGT.

The chain recombines TRBV10-1 with TRBJ2-2; TRBD1 matches at 9 bases. V trimming: 4 bases; J trimming: 7 bases; junction bases outside the gene matches: 4. The CDR3 spans 14 residues. The germline V gene has CDR1 WNHNN and CDR2 SYGVQD (reference sequence). CDR3 region: CASSAQGANGELFF. The CDR3 DNA follows: TGCGCCAGCAGTGCACAGGGGGCAAACGGGGAGCTGTTTTTT.